These 26 T cell receptor beta chains were all obtained from the same sample, sequenced in a study of T cells in localized non-small cell lung cancer (dated by TCRdb to about 2020). Library preparation employed the immunoSEQ multiplex PCR assay. TCRdb retrieved this table from immuneACCESS and kept in-frame rearrangements only. Not all clones are present; in checked studies, unresolved V genes account for under half, and no reason is known for the remainder. This sample is represented by some 56,000 clones; more than 80% of them were singletons. The ten largest account for 5.2% of the sample. The sequencing here drew on peripheral blood, taken before any cancer treatment. These receptors were obtained from a woman aged 40-69 years with stage I lung adenocarcinoma.

This clone was seen just once. The chain employs TRBV6-5 and TRBJ1-3; D remains unclear. Germline V gene sequence: CDR1 MNHEY, CDR2 SVGAGI. CDR3 size: 12 residues. Deletions cut 6 bases from V and 4 bases from J, with 7 bases between. CDR3 protein: CASRGPGNTIYF. CDR3 bases: TGTGCCAGCAGGGGCCCAGGAAACACCATATATTTT.

The chain employs TRBV5-1 and TRBJ2-1; TRBD1 aligns across 7 bases. The CDR3 has 15 amino acids. From germline, CDR1 is SGHRS and CDR2 YFSETQ. V lost 3 bases to trimming and J lost 4 bases; unmatched junction nucleotides: 7. CDR3 coding DNA: TGCGCCAGCAGCTCGGAGATGGGACAGTACAATGAGCAGTTCTTC. As protein: CASSSEMGQYNEQFF. Full variable domain (rest looked up from reference TRBV5-1 and TRBJ2-1): KAGVTQTPRYLIKTRGQQVTLSCSPISGHRSVSWYQQTPGQGLQFLFEYFSETQRNKGNFPGRFSGRQFSNSRSEMNVSTLELGDSALYLCASSSEMGQYNEQFFGPGTRLTVL.

The chain has TRBV11-2 and TRBJ2-7, with 7 positions matching TRBD2. This CDR3 has 16 residues. V gave up 0 bases and J gave up 4 bases; unmatched junction bases: 9. Germline loops: CDR1 SGHAT, CDR2 FQNNGV. In nucleotides, the CDR3 is TGTGCCAGCAGCTTAGAGGGGAGGGGCAGGCTTTACGAGCAGTACTTC. The encoded protein is CASSLEGRGRLYEQYF. Using reference TRBV11-2 and TRBJ2-7 for the parts outside the CDR3, the full variable domain is EAGVAQSPRYKIIEKRQSVAFWCNPISGHATLYWYQQILGQGPKLLIQFQNNGVVDDSQLPKDRFSAERLKGVDSTLKIQPAKLEDSAVYLCASSLEGRGRLYEQYFGPGTRLTVT.

The CDR3 DNA reads TGTGCCAGCAGCTTAGCAGGGATGAACACTGAAGCTTTCTTT. Translating gives CASSLAGMNTEAFF. This chain connects TRBV7-2 to TRBJ1-1, with no clear D. Trimming removed 0 bases from V and 0 bases from J, with 5 bases in between. This CDR3 is built from 14 residues. CDR1 SGHTA and CDR2 FQGNSA come from the germline V gene. Combining the CDR3 with reference TRBV7-2 and TRBJ1-1 gives the whole variable domain GAGVSQSPSNKVTEKGKDVELRCDPISGHTALYWYRQSLGQGLEFLIYFQGNSAPDKSGLPSDRFSAERTGGSVSTLTIQRTQQEDSAVYLCASSLAGMNTEAFFGQGTRLTVV.

The chain carries TRBV30 and TRBJ2-3; the D gene is possibly TRBD2 (5 bases). V lost 4 bases, J lost 7 bases, and 9 bases lay in between. The CDR3 loop spans 11 amino acids. Per the germline V gene, CDR1 is GTSNPN and CDR2 is SVGIG (reference sequence). CDR3 sequence: CAWTSPYTQYF. DNA for the CDR3: TGTGCCTGGACTAGCCCGTATACGCAGTATTTT.

The V gene is TRBV9, the J gene TRBJ1-2, with 10 bases aligning to TRBD1. Germline V lookup: CDR1 SGDLS, CDR2 YYNGEE. CDR3 size: 15 residues. V lost 3 bases, J lost 1 base, and 3 bases stayed unmatched. The CDR3: CASSGQGAGNYGYTF. The CDR3 DNA is TGTGCCAGCAGCGGACAGGGGGCGGGTAACTATGGCTACACCTTC.

The chain combines TRBV6-6 with TRBJ1-3; D is undetermined. V gave up 2 bases and J gave up 0 bases, with 8 bases separating them. Germline V gives CDR1 MNHNY, CDR2 SVGAGI (reference sequence). This CDR3 region has 15 residues. CDR3 amino acids: CASSYLGVSGNTIYF. CDR3 DNA sequence: TGTGCCAGCAGTTACCTGGGAGTCTCTGGAAACACCATATATTTT.

The V gene is TRBV6-5, the J gene TRBJ1-4; TRBD1 matches at 7 bases. CDR1 is MNHEY and CDR2 is SVGAGI in the germline V gene. The trim removed 0 bases at V and 8 bases at J, leaving 6 bases unmatched. This CDR3 is 15 amino acids long. DNA for the CDR3: TGTGCCAGCAGTTACTCGACAGGGCTTAGAGAAAAACTGTTTTTT. It specifies CASSYSTGLREKLFF.

The chain carries TRBV7-2 and TRBJ2-5; D may be TRBD1 or TRBD2 (6 bases each). The germline gives CDR1 SGHTA, CDR2 FQGNSA. The CDR3 contains 15 residues. V lost 0 bases and J 4 bases, leaving 12 bases between the germline ends. The CDR3 is CASSLAGWGAETQYF. The CDR3 DNA is TGTGCCAGCAGCTTAGCAGGGTGGGGGGCAGAGACCCAGTACTTC.

The CDR3 loop reads CASSSGQGSIPLHF. The CDR3 DNA follows: TGTGCCAGCAGCTCGGGACAGGGTAGTATTCCCCTCCACTTT. The chain employs TRBV5-4 and TRBJ1-6; 9 positions match TRBD1. Germline trimming cut 3 bases from V and 13 bases from J; bases unmatched to any gene: 8. The V gene's germline CDR1 is SGHNT and CDR2 YYREEE (reference sequence). The CDR3 is 14 residues long.

The J gene is TRBJ1-6, the V gene TRBV19; D call uncertain. Trimming left V 6 bases short and J 0 bases short, with 9 bases between. The CDR3 spans 15 residues. Germline assignment: CDR1 LNHDA and CDR2 SQIVND (reference sequence). CDR3 sequence (DNA): TGTGCCAGTAGAGCGGCCAGCTCCTATAATTCACCCCTCCACTTT. Protein product: CASRAASSYNSPLHF.

Written as DNA, the CDR3 is TGTGCCAGCAGCTTTGCAGGGTCGGGTGGCTACACCTTC. It yields the protein CASSFAGSGGYTF. V is TRBV27 and J is TRBJ1-2; TRBD1 might be the D (5 bases). Trimming left V 6 bases short and J 7 bases short, with 15 bases between. The CDR3 is 13 amino acids. Germline values: CDR1 MNHEY, CDR2 SMNVEV (reference sequence).

The chain joins TRBV9 to TRBJ1-3; a possible D gene is TRBD1 (5 bases). The CDR3 consists of 18 residues. Germline-derived CDR1 and CDR2 are SGDLS and YYNGEE. The V gene lost 1 base and the J gene lost 1 base, with 18 bases spanning the gap. CDR3 protein: CASSVYGVDRMSGNTIYF. DNA for the CDR3: TGTGCCAGCAGCGTATACGGAGTTGACAGAATGTCTGGAAACACCATATATTTT.

The V gene is TRBV18, the J gene TRBJ1-2, with TRBD1 identical over 10 bases. The V and J ends lost 6 bases and 8 bases, in that order; junction bases with no gene match: 9. Germline values: CDR1 KGHSH, CDR2 LQKENI. The CDR3 runs 14 residues. The CDR3 spells CASSGQGFYSGYTF. CDR3 nucleotides: TGTGCCAGCTCGGGACAGGGGTTTTATTCCGGCTACACCTTC. The variable domain in full, completed from reference TRBV18 and TRBJ1-2, reads NAGVMQNPRHLVRRRGQEARLRCSPMKGHSHVYWYRQLPEEGLKFMVYLQKENIIDESGMPKERFSAEFPKEGPSILRIQQVVRGDSAAYFCASSGQGFYSGYTFGSGTRLTVV.

The chain couples TRBV5-8 to TRBJ1-2; D gene unclear. The V end was cut by 3 bases, the J end by 7 bases, with 13 bases between. The CDR3 runs to 13 residues. CDR1 is SGHTS and CDR2 is YDEGEE in the germline V gene. Written as DNA, the CDR3 is TGTGCCAGCAGCTCCTCTTTTCGTGGTGGCTACACCTTC. This sequence encodes CASSSSFRGGYTF.

For this clone: Other DNA sequences of this sample code for an identical CDR3. The chain is built from TRBV28 and TRBJ1-5; 8 bases map to TRBD1. The CDR3 spans 13 residues. CDR1 and CDR2 from the germline V gene are MDHEN and SYDVKM. J was trimmed by 4 bases and V by 5 bases; bases with no gene match: 1. CDR3 sequence: CASSDRGNQPQHF. The CDR3 DNA follows: TGTGCCAGCAGTGACAGGGGAAATCAGCCCCAGCATTTT.

The rearrangement uses TRBV5-1 and TRBJ2-1; 8 nucleotides match TRBD2. Unmatched junction bases numbered 5, after V lost 1 base and J lost 5 bases. CDR1 SGHRS and CDR2 YFSETQ come from the germline V gene. The CDR3 is 15 amino acids. This chain's CDR3 is CASSLIAGFNNEQFF. As DNA, the CDR3 is TGCGCCAGCAGCTTGATAGCGGGGTTCAACAATGAGCAGTTCTTC.

The chain uses TRBV19 and TRBJ2-4; D possibly corresponds to TRBD1 (5 bases). V lost 5 bases and J lost 0, with 14 bases in between. Germline values: CDR1 LNHDA, CDR2 SQIVND (reference sequence). The CDR3 sequence is 16 residues long. This chain's CDR3 is CASSPRQTLAKNIQYF. The DNA of the CDR3 is TGTGCCAGTAGTCCAAGACAGACCTTAGCCAAAAACATTCAGTACTTC.

The V gene is TRBV30, the J gene TRBJ1-6; D might be TRBD1 (6 bases). This CDR3 is built from 14 residues. V was trimmed by 0 bases and J by 7 bases, leaving 10 bases between them. CDR1 GTSNPN and CDR2 SVGIG come from the germline V gene (reference sequence). CDR3 protein: CAWSVDRWNSPLHF. The CDR3 DNA reads TGTGCCTGGAGTGTCGACAGGTGGAATTCACCCCTCCACTTT. Supplemented by reference TRBV30 and TRBJ1-6, the full variable domain reads SQTIHQWPATLVQPVGSPLSLECTVEGTSNPNLYWYRQAAGRGLQLLFYSVGIGQISSEVPQNLSASRPQDRQFILSSKKLLLSDSGFYLCAWSVDRWNSPLHFGNGTRLTVT.

This clone was observed a few times. This chain uses TRBV2 with TRBJ2-7, with 8 bases identical to TRBD1. CDR1 and CDR2 (germline): SNHLY, FYNNEI. Germline trimming cut 2 bases from V and 2 bases from J; bases unmatched to any gene: 11. This CDR3 spans 17 amino acids. The CDR3 region is CASSESWGRGHPYEQYF. The CDR3 coding sequence is TGTGCCAGCAGTGAATCATGGGGCAGGGGGCACCCCTACGAGCAGTACTTC.

The V call is TRBV5-1, the J call TRBJ1-1; D may be TRBD1 (6 bases). The V and J ends lost 4 bases and 2 bases respectively, with 12 bases between them. Looked up from germline, CDR1 is SGHRS and CDR2 is YFSETQ. The CDR3 totals 14 residues. The CDR3 here is CASSPRTVNTEAFF. The CDR3 nucleotides are TGCGCCAGCAGCCCCCGGACAGTTAACACTGAAGCTTTCTTT.

This chain joins TRBV6-6 and TRBJ2-2; no clear D. Trimming pared 0 bases from V and 1 base from J, leaving 6 bases between. The CDR3 runs to 15 residues. Germline CDR1 MNHNY, CDR2 SVGAGI (reference sequence). The chain's CDR3 is CASSYSAQNTGELFF. As DNA, the CDR3 is TGTGCCAGCAGTTACTCGGCACAGAACACCGGGGAGCTGTTTTTT.

This rearrangement joins TRBV9 to TRBJ2-3, with 10 bases aligning to TRBD2. CDR3 length equals 16 residues. Germline CDR1 is SGDLS and CDR2 is YYNGEE. Germline trimming cut 0 bases from V and 6 bases from J; bases unmatched to any gene: 7. The DNA of the CDR3 is TGTGCCAGCAGCGTAGGGCCAGCGGGGGGGCGGGATACGCAGTATTTT. Translating it yields CASSVGPAGGRDTQYF.

The chain joins TRBV2 to TRBJ2-6; no clear D. The CDR3 covers 14 residues. From germline, CDR1 is SNHLY and CDR2 FYNNEI. V was pared by 7 bases and J by 0 bases, with 7 bases between. The CDR3 DNA follows: TGTGCCAGCACAAGAGTCTCTGGGGCCAACGTCCTGACTTTC. Translated: CASTRVSGANVLTF.

The genes are TRBV5-1 and TRBJ2-5, with 11 bases identical to TRBD2. In germline, CDR1 is SGHRS, CDR2 YFSETQ. Losses at the gene ends were 2 bases for V and 3 bases for J; bases not matched to a gene: 0. The CDR3 covers 14 residues. The CDR3: CASSLLAGEETQYF. The CDR3 DNA follows: TGCGCCAGCAGCTTACTAGCGGGGGAAGAGACCCAGTACTTC.

This chain connects TRBV7-8 to TRBJ2-7; TRBD2 is a possible D gene (6 bases). This CDR3 contains 14 residues. The germline CDR1 and CDR2 sequences are SGHVS and FQNEAQ. V gave up 2 bases and J gave up 2 bases, with 10 bases separating them. The CDR3 region has the DNA TGTGCCAGCAGCTTACAGCGGGCTACCTACGAGCAGTACTTC. Translated: CASSLQRATYEQYF.